This TCR beta chain was profiled in a study of blood T cells in healthy people across ages (dated by TCRdb to about 2015). With respect to the entire study: Template switching captured roughly one uniquely barcoded TCR beta cDNA molecule per two T cells in model experiments. To track age-related changes in TCR beta repertoire diversity, the study relied on deep sequencing normalized with unique cDNA molecular identifiers. The donors were divided into four age groups: young (average about 16 years), middle-aged (approximately 39), aged (about 60) and long-lived (roughly 82). To avoid experimental bias, donors of different ages were distributed randomly across sequencing lanes. Two additional independent replicas of 1 million unique cDNA reads from the same blood draw were analyzed for two donors (one aged 18 to 30 and one aged 80 or older). Overall results and qualifications from the work: There was a strong correlation between observed TCR beta diversity and the percentage of naive T cells measured by flow cytometry. Because profiling used bulk unsorted PBMCs, naive and antigen-experienced compartments could not be compared conclusively. Compared with the aged group, more naive CD4+ T cells, fewer expanded clones and increased TCR diversity were shown by the long-lived group, suggesting age selection. Estimates of total diversity based on one million sequenced T cells were regarded as lower bounds and as underestimates. Observed TCR beta diversity per million T cells fell roughly linearly with age, and a significant reduction was already apparent by age around 40. The CMV infection status of donors was not known, potentially confounding age-related changes in expanded clonotypes.

Via the germline V gene (reference sequence), CDR1 is LGHDT and CDR2 YNNKEL. Trimming takes 4 bases off V and 9 bases off J; junction bases not matched to a gene: 14. The CDR3 measures 17 amino acids from cysteine to phenylalanine. Only the CDR3 part of the read is kept: 51 bases, read in frame from the first base. Turning to this clonotype: Its antigen is not yet known. Per-nucleotide qualities are absent, and no much larger clonotype sits a single base away.

Systemically healthy Caucasian individuals from Russia, some 38 in total and aged about 6 to 90 years, were included as donors. Each donor gave ten milliliters of peripheral blood, drawn into EDTA-treated Vacutainer tubes. Ficoll-Paque density-gradient centrifugation was used to isolate PBMCs, with at least 7 million obtained per sample. Trizol reagent was used to extract total RNA from PBMCs, with at least 6 micrograms per sample. The percentages of naive CD45RAhigh/CD27high T cells were determined by flow cytometry on a PBMC aliquot from every donor. The library relied on 5' RACE. Sequenced on an Illumina HiSeq 2500. The second PCR ran for about 6 to 11 cycles and used a J-beta primer mix along with a sample-barcoded 5' primer. A template-switch 5' adaptor carrying 12 random nucleotides introduced a unique molecular identifier onto each TCR beta cDNA molecule. Each sample yielded at least 3 million CDR3-containing paired-end reads. First-strand cDNA was synthesized from all RNA with the Mint cDNA synthesis kit, primed by a TRBC-specific oligonucleotide. All cDNA was treated with uracil-DNA glycosylase and then went through a first 18-cycle PCR with the universal primers M1SS and BC2_uni_R. The authors' analysis ran thus. For normalization, 1 million high-quality reads were randomly selected from each sample, with every read carrying a distinct molecular identifier. Instead of being binned into consensus sequences, reads with shared molecular identifiers were discarded. MiTCR, run with a Q25 quality threshold and the strictest error-elimination algorithm, handled CDR3 identification, clonotype clustering and error correction. A nonparametric unseen species model with Euler transformation was used to estimate lower-bound total TCR beta diversity. Using fastp trimming at Q25 and MiXCR clonotype assembly, TCRdb reanalyzed the public sequencing data and kept in-frame beta chains. Rows matching on CDR3 protein sequence are summarized as one entry with the most common DNA and genes. V and J calls and clone size were set by TCRdb, not the authors. This sample holds approximately 800,000 distinct CDR3 sequences; less than 80% were observed only once. 28% of the sample comes from the top ten.

The receptor was derived from a man aged 30 to 45 in good health. In this chain, TRBV3-1 is recombined with TRBJ2-1; TRBD2 fits 11 bases in the junction. Source material: blood. The DNA reads TGTGCCAGCAGCCGGACAGCCGGGACTAGCGGCGCAGGTGAGCAGTTCTTC. Protein translation: CASSRTAGTSGAGEQFF.